These 21 T cell receptor beta chains share one sample of origin, sequenced in a study of Ad26.COV2.S vaccination and SARS-CoV-2 variants. TCRdb's copy holds only in-frame clones and misses some; the assay was immunoSEQ multiplex PCR. The table includes roughly 460,000 clones, 89% detected once. Treatment in this sample: some 20 received Ad26.COV2.S at low or high dose, single or two shots; about 5 received placebo; per-sample allocation not given. Collection of samples fell on day 63 after the first vaccine or placebo injection. Sequenced material: peripheral blood, taken in a trial of Ad26.COV2.S vaccine versus placebo. These receptor sequences come from a person between 18 and 59 years old who received the Ad26.COV2.S COVID-19 vaccine or a placebo.

This rearrangement joins TRBV6-5 to TRBJ1-2; perhaps TRBD1 as D (6 bases). CDR1 and CDR2 (germline): MNHEY, SVGAGI. The CDR3 has 15 residues. Trimming shortened V by 4 bases and J by 5 bases, and 17 bases separated the two germline ends. The CDR3 loop reads CASSWGYREGYGYTF. For the CDR3, the DNA is TGTGCCAGCAGTTGGGGGTACAGGGAAGGGTATGGCTACACCTTC.

Here the CDR3 DNA reads TGCGCCAGCAGCTTGGGGGGGTCAGATACGCAGTATTTT. Residues: CASSLGGSDTQYF. This chain uses TRBV5-1 with TRBJ2-3; D assignment may be TRBD1 or TRBD2 (5 bases each). Between the trimmed V and J ends, which lost 0 bases and 4 bases, there was a span of 6 bases. From germline, CDR1 is SGHRS and CDR2 YFSETQ. The CDR3 loop spans 13 amino acids.

This chain joins TRBV27 and TRBJ1-5; D possibly corresponds to TRBD1 (6 bases). Germline CDR1 reads MNHEY; CDR2 reads SMNVEV (reference sequence). V was trimmed by 4 bases and J by 10 bases, leaving 14 bases between them. CDR3 size: 13 residues. Here the CDR3 DNA reads TGTGCCAGCAGTTCCGACAGGAGGCGACCCCAGCATTTT. Encoded protein: CASSSDRRRPQHF.

This sequence joins TRBV4-1 and TRBJ1-4; TRBD1 agrees at 9 bases. CDR1 and CDR2 (germline): MGHRA, YSYEKL. This CDR3 has 15 residues. Losses at the gene ends were 4 bases for V and 5 bases for J; bases not matched to a gene: 5. For the CDR3, the DNA is TGCGCCAGCAGCCGGGTCGGGACAGGGAATGAAAAACTGTTTTTT. It yields the protein CASSRVGTGNEKLFF.

This chain links TRBV6-5 with TRBJ2-7; TRBD2 aligns across 10 bases. The germline V gene encodes CDR1 MNHEY and CDR2 SVGAGI. This CDR3 is built from 14 residues. Trimming cost V 6 bases and J 5 bases; bases outside gene matches: 7. CDR3 coding DNA: TGTGCCAGCAGGAAGGGGCTAGCGGGAGACGAGCAGTACTTC. It specifies CASRKGLAGDEQYF.

The chain recombines TRBV6-2 or TRBV6-3 with TRBJ2-1; TRBD2 aligns across 12 bases. Germline lookup yields CDR1 MNHEY and CDR2 SVGEGT. This CDR3 contains 19 residues. The V gene end was trimmed by 2 bases and the J gene end by 0 bases; junction bases not matched to a gene: 8. The CDR3 DNA is TGTGCCAGCAGTTACGAACTAGCGGGGGGCCGAAGCTCCTACAATGAGCAGTTCTTC. Its translation: CASSYELAGGRSSYNEQFF.

The J gene is TRBJ1-2, the V gene TRBV18; D remains ambiguous. In germline, CDR1 is KGHSH, CDR2 LQKENI. Trimming took off 4 bases at V and 8 bases at J, with 11 bases between the two ends. The CDR3 is made up of 12 amino acids. In DNA form, the CDR3 reads TGTGCCAGCTCACGCACCGCCTTAGGCTACACCTTC. Protein product: CASSRTALGYTF.

The chain joins TRBV4-1 to TRBJ2-2; no clear D gene. Trimming took off 1 base at V and 8 bases at J, with 5 bases between the two ends. The germline gives CDR1 MGHRA, CDR2 YSYEKL. The CDR3 length is 12 residues. The CDR3 DNA reads as TGCGCCAGCAGCCAAGTAACTGGGGAGCTGTTTTTT. The encoded protein is CASSQVTGELFF.

CDR3 in amino acids: CASSQDATGKDGYTF. Written as DNA, the CDR3 is TGTGCCAGCAGCCAAGATGCAACAGGGAAAGATGGCTACACCTTC. The gene calls are TRBV3-1 (or the pseudogene TRBV3-2) and TRBJ1-2; maybe TRBD1 (6 bases). Germline-derived CDR1 and CDR2 are LGHDT and YNNKEL (reference sequence). This CDR3 is built from 15 residues. Deletions cut 0 bases from V and 6 bases from J, with 14 bases between.

The chain has TRBV3-1 (or the pseudogene TRBV3-2) and TRBJ1-5, with no clear D. Germline V CDR1 and CDR2: LGHDT, YNNKEL (reference sequence). V lost 0 bases and J 0 bases, leaving 9 bases between the germline ends. The CDR3 spans 16 residues. The CDR3 nucleotides read TGTGCCAGCAGCCAAGAGGCCACCGATAGCAATCAGCCCCAGCATTTT. Its translation is CASSQEATDSNQPQHF.

CDR3 sequence (DNA): TGTGCCAGCACTCCGATCGGGGCCCGGCAGGGGACTGAAGCTTTCTTT. It translates to CASTPIGARQGTEAFF. The gene calls are TRBV3-1 (or the pseudogene TRBV3-2) and TRBJ1-1; perhaps TRBD1 as D (6 bases). The CDR3 is made up of 16 amino acids. The germline CDR1 and CDR2 sequences are LGHDT and YNNKEL (reference sequence). V was clipped by 7 bases and J by 5 bases, with 23 bases between them.

The rearrangement joins TRBV5-4 to TRBJ1-2; D unclear. The CDR3 length is 13 residues. With 1 base removed from V and 0 bases from J, the gap between germline ends came to 4 bases. The germline CDR1 and CDR2 sequences are SGHNT and YYREEE (reference sequence). In DNA, the CDR3 is TGTGCCAGCAGCTTGCGGACTAACTATGGCTACACCTTC. Protein sequence: CASSLRTNYGYTF.

This clone has just a few counts. The CDR3 nucleotides are TGTGCCAGCAGTAAACAGGGACTCTATGGCTACACCTTC. Translating gives CASSKQGLYGYTF. The chain carries TRBV7-6 and TRBJ1-2; possibly TRBD1 for D (6 bases). Germline V gene lookup returns CDR1 SGHVS and CDR2 FNYEAQ. The V and J ends lost 6 bases and 4 bases respectively, with 12 bases between them. CDR3 length: 13 residues.

This clone occurred once. The chain links TRBV27 to TRBJ1-4, with D possibly being TRBD1 (5 bases). Germline V gene lookup returns CDR1 MNHEY and CDR2 SMNVEV (reference sequence). This CDR3 has 15 amino acids. The V end was cut by 2 bases, the J end by 3 bases, with 10 bases between. In DNA form, the CDR3 reads TGTGCCAGCAGTTTAGTGGGGCTGGCTAATGAAAAACTGTTTTTT. Translation gives CASSLVGLANEKLFF.

The chain is built from TRBV5-1 and TRBJ2-7; D is unresolved. This CDR3 has 13 residues. The V gene's germline CDR1 is SGHRS and CDR2 YFSETQ. V lost 6 bases to trimming and J lost 6 bases, with 16 bases between them. CDR3 sequence (DNA): TGCGCCAGCACTCTTACACGGTCTGGCGAGCAGTACTTC. Its translation: CASTLTRSGEQYF.

The gene calls are TRBV28 and TRBJ1-2, with D unclear. CDR1 is MDHEN, CDR2 SYDVKM, per germline. The V end lost 3 bases, the J end lost 0 bases, and 11 bases lay between the germline ends. This CDR3 region has 15 residues. Here the CDR3 reads CASSLATTSNYGYTF. The CDR3 nucleotides are TGTGCCAGCAGTTTGGCTACAACTTCTAACTATGGCTACACCTTC.

The count of this clone is one. The chain joins TRBV5-8 to TRBJ2-3; possibly TRBD1 for D (5 bases). Germline-derived CDR1 and CDR2 are SGHTS and YDEGEE. Trimming took 2 bases from V and 3 from J, leaving 10 bases between them. CDR3 length equals 14 residues. The CDR3 DNA sequence: TGTGCCAGCAGCTTAAGGCAGGGAACAGATACGCAGTATTTT. Encoded protein: CASSLRQGTDTQYF.

This sequence joins TRBV3-1 (or the pseudogene TRBV3-2) and TRBJ2-1; D remains ambiguous. V was cut by 1 base and J by 4 bases, with 11 bases left in between. Per germline, CDR1 LGHDT and CDR2 YNNKEL (reference sequence). The CDR3 has 15 residues. The CDR3 bases are TGTGCCAGCAGCCAAGTTTCGGTGGGTTACAATGAGCAGTTCTTC. Its translation is CASSQVSVGYNEQFF.

The gene calls are TRBV29-1 and TRBJ2-7; TRBD1 aligns across 7 bases. From germline, CDR1 is SQVTM and CDR2 ANQGSEA. This CDR3 has 13 residues. With 5 bases clipped from V and 2 bases from J, the junction kept 6 bases outside the gene matches. CDR3 amino acids: CSVIQGLAYEQYF. CDR3 DNA sequence: TGCAGCGTTATACAGGGGTTAGCCTACGAGCAGTACTTC.

This chain joins TRBV9 and TRBJ2-2, with 10 bases fitting TRBD2. CDR1 and CDR2 from the germline V gene are SGDLS and YYNGEE. V shed 3 bases and J 2 bases; nucleotides not matched to a gene: 7. This CDR3 is built from 17 residues. The CDR3, as DNA: TGTGCCAGCAGCGCAGGAGGGACTAGCGAAAACACCGGGGAGCTGTTTTTT. It codes for CASSAGGTSENTGELFF.

The chain uses TRBV14 and TRBJ1-3; 8 bases line up with TRBD1. There are 18 residues in the CDR3. CDR1 and CDR2 from the germline V gene are SGHDN and FVKESK. Germline trimming cut 4 bases from V and 0 bases from J; bases unmatched to any gene: 11. The CDR3 spells CASSPRGQGPFSGNTIYF. The CDR3 bases are TGTGCCAGCAGCCCAAGAGGACAGGGCCCATTCTCTGGAAACACCATATATTTT.